These 23 T cell receptor beta chains came from one sample sequenced in a study of cytomegalovirus exposure and HLA in healthy donors. The PCR employed 60 Vbeta primers together with 13 Jbeta primers. Profiled with immunoSEQ multiplex PCR; TCRdb holds only in-frame clones, not every one. Of under 150,000 clones detected, 9.5% appear once; the ten largest clones hold 3%. Sequenced: PBMCs. These receptors were collected from a man aged 25-40 years in good health and CMV-seronegative.

This clone turned up a few times. The V gene is TRBV7-9, the J gene TRBJ2-7; D might be TRBD1 (5 bases). The ends were cut back, 1 base at V and 5 bases at J, with 12 bases in the middle. Germline CDR1 and CDR2: SEHNR and FQNEAQ (reference sequence). The CDR3 is made up of 14 amino acids. The DNA for the CDR3 is TGTGCCAGCAGCTTAGATCAGGGTCAGAACGAGCAGTACTTC. This sequence encodes CASSLDQGQNEQYF.

V and J are TRBV25-1 and TRBJ1-2; maybe TRBD1 (5 bases). The length of the CDR3 is 16 residues. Trimming removed 2 bases from V and 6 bases from J, with 19 bases in between. CDR1 MGHDK and CDR2 SYGVNS come from the germline V gene. The CDR3 region is CASSESSRGQGHGYTF. The DNA for the CDR3 is TGTGCCAGCAGTGAAAGTTCGAGAGGTCAGGGTCATGGCTACACCTTC.

This rearrangement joins TRBV29-1 to TRBJ2-1; no clear D. The CDR3 has 12 amino acids. The V end lost 6 bases, the J end lost 4 bases, and 10 bases lay between the germline ends. Germline V gene data show CDR1 as SQVTM and CDR2 as ANQGSEA. This CDR3 reads CSVYVKYNEQFF. CDR3 in DNA: TGCAGCGTCTACGTAAAATACAATGAGCAGTTCTTC.

V usage is TRBV6-5 and J usage is TRBJ1-2; possible D gene TRBD1, 5 bases. The CDR3 has 15 residues. Trimming removed 6 bases from V and 7 bases from J, with 21 bases in between. The germline gives CDR1 MNHEY, CDR2 SVGAGI. CDR3 amino acids: CASSPPTGGRIGYTF. The CDR3 DNA follows: TGTGCCAGCAGCCCTCCGACTGGGGGGAGGATTGGCTACACCTTC.

The V and J genes are TRBV19 and TRBJ2-1; TRBD2 matches 8 bases. The germline CDR1 and CDR2 sequences are LNHDA and SQIVND (reference sequence). The CDR3 length is 13 residues. V was clipped by 6 bases and J by 4 bases; unmatched bases: 2. The CDR3 DNA reads TGTGCCAGTAGACTAGCGGCTTACAATGAGCAGTTCTTC. Its protein product is CASRLAAYNEQFF.

This clone was found a few times. The chain joins TRBV6-5 to TRBJ1-2; D ambiguous. The germline V gene has CDR1 MNHEY and CDR2 SVGAGI. The ends were cut back, 3 bases at V and 1 base at J, with 9 bases in the middle. The CDR3 consists of 14 residues. The CDR3 region has the DNA TGTGCCAGCAGTTATGCGGAGAATAACTATGGCTACACCTTC. It translates to CASSYAENNYGYTF.

The gene calls are TRBV18 and TRBJ1-1, with D unclear. Trimming shortened V by 0 bases and J by 1 base, and 9 bases separated the two germline ends. Germline V gene lookup returns CDR1 KGHSH and CDR2 LQKENI. The CDR3 is 15 residues long. The CDR3 bases are TGTGCCAGCTCACCACCGGCCAGGTCGAACACTGAAGCTTTCTTT. This sequence encodes CASSPPARSNTEAFF.

This clone has just a few counts. The chain links TRBV28 to TRBJ1-1, with D possibly TRBD1 on 6 matching bases. There are 16 residues in the CDR3. The V end was cut by 8 bases, the J end by 2 bases, with 21 bases between. The germline V gene has CDR1 MDHEN and CDR2 SYDVKM. The CDR3 loop is CASSFQQGAVNTEAFF. The DNA for the CDR3 is TGTGCCAGCTCGTTTCAACAGGGAGCGGTTAACACTGAAGCTTTCTTT.

The V call is TRBV5-4, the J call TRBJ2-5; D uncertain. The length of the CDR3 is 15 residues. Trimming removed 0 bases at V and 5 bases at J, with 14 bases between. Germline loops: CDR1 SGHNT, CDR2 YYREEE (reference sequence). CDR3 residues: CASSLAGAAGETQYF. In DNA, the CDR3 is TGTGCCAGCAGCTTGGCCGGAGCAGCCGGGGAGACCCAGTACTTC.

Only a few counts were recorded for this clone. The chain's CDR3 is CASSLGPGVAYNEQFF. The CDR3 DNA sequence: TGTGCCAGCAGTTTAGGTCCGGGGGTGGCCTACAATGAGCAGTTCTTC. This sequence joins TRBV28 and TRBJ2-1; weak D call: TRBD2 (6 bases). The germline V and J ends were trimmed by 2 bases and 2 bases, with 13 bases remaining between them. Per the germline V gene, CDR1 is MDHEN and CDR2 is SYDVKM. The CDR3 extends over 16 amino acids.

The gene calls are TRBV5-3 and TRBJ1-5; D not certain. TRBV5-3 is placed among ORFs of uncertain function. Trimming cost V 4 bases and J 2 bases, with 10 bases left between them. The CDR3 runs 14 residues. In nucleotides, the CDR3 is TGTGCCAGAAGCCCGAGAGAGGGCAATCAGCCCCAGCATTTT. It codes for CARSPREGNQPQHF.

This sequence joins TRBV4-1 and TRBJ2-1; D possibly corresponds to TRBD2 (7 bases). V lost 0 bases and J lost 3, with 12 bases in between. Germline values: CDR1 MGHRA, CDR2 YSYEKL. This CDR3 spans 16 amino acids. Here the CDR3 DNA reads TGCGCCAGCAGCCAAGATGCGGGGGCAGGCTACAATGAGCAGTTCTTC. This translates into CASSQDAGAGYNEQFF.

This clone appeared a few times. This chain uses TRBV5-1 with TRBJ2-3; 9 bases align to TRBD2. The junction had 3 bases not matched to a gene; V was cut back by 2 bases and J by 2 bases. Germline V gene data show CDR1 as SGHRS and CDR2 as YFSETQ. CDR3 size: 15 residues. The CDR3 DNA sequence: TGCGCCAGCAGCTTAATAGCGGGGGACACAGATACGCAGTATTTT. The encoded protein is CASSLIAGDTDTQYF.

There are a few counts of this clone. J is TRBJ1-5 and V is TRBV9, with a weak D call TRBD1 (5 bases). Germline V gene data show CDR1 as SGDLS and CDR2 as YYNGEE. Trimming left V 6 bases short and J 6 bases short, with 16 bases between. The CDR3 sequence is 14 residues long. CDR3 protein: CASNDGAGGQPQHF. The CDR3 nucleotides read TGTGCCAGCAATGATGGAGCCGGGGGTCAGCCCCAGCATTTT. Combining the CDR3 with reference TRBV9 and TRBJ1-5 gives the whole variable domain DSGVTQTPKHLITATGQRVTLRCSPRSGDLSVYWYQQSLDQGLQFLIQYYNGEERAKGNILERFSAQQFPDLHSELNLSSLELGDSALYFCASNDGAGGQPQHFGDGTRLSIL.

The sample holds a few counts of this clone. This chain joins TRBV19 and TRBJ2-7; possibly TRBD1 for D (6 bases). The CDR3 sequence is 13 residues long. The V gene's germline CDR1 is LNHDA and CDR2 SQIVND (reference sequence). V lost 4 bases to trimming and J lost 4 bases, with 11 bases between them. DNA of the CDR3: TGTGCCAGTAGTACACAGGGTGCTTACGAGCAGTACTTC. It codes for CASSTQGAYEQYF.

This clone is a singleton in its sample. The chain has TRBV11-1 and TRBJ2-7; 10 positions agree with TRBD2. The J segment lost 6 bases and the V segment lost 2 bases, leaving 7 bases of the junction unmatched. Germline loops: CDR1 SGHAT, CDR2 FQDESV (reference sequence). The CDR3 sequence is 15 residues long. The CDR3 reads CASSLMLAGAPEQYF. CDR3 in DNA: TGTGCCAGCAGCTTAATGCTAGCGGGAGCCCCCGAGCAGTACTTC.

This clone was counted a few times. The V and J genes are TRBV2 and TRBJ1-5; no firm D call. V was shortened by 4 bases and J by 3 bases, with 10 bases between the two germline ends. The CDR3 contains 14 residues. Germline V gene lookup returns CDR1 SNHLY and CDR2 FYNNEI. CDR3 DNA sequence: TGTGCCAGCAGTGGCCACAGTTCCAATCAGCCCCAGCATTTT. Its protein product is CASSGHSSNQPQHF.

This chain connects TRBV12-5 to TRBJ2-7; TRBD1 might be the D (6 bases). Germline V lookup: CDR1 LGHNT, CDR2 FRNRAP. V shed 6 bases and J shed 4 bases, with 16 bases lying between them. This CDR3 comprises 14 residues. The CDR3 is CASGHGQGKYEQYF. The CDR3 DNA is TGTGCTAGTGGCCACGGGCAGGGGAAGTACGAGCAGTACTTC. Supplemented by reference TRBV12-5 and TRBJ2-7, the full variable domain reads DARVTQTPRHKVTEMGQEVTMRCQPILGHNTVFWYRQTMMQGLELLAYFRNRAPLDDSGMPKDRFSAEMPDATLATLKIQPSEPRDSAVYFCASGHGQGKYEQYFGPGTRLTVT.

About this clone itself: The identical CDR3 is also encoded by other nucleotide sequences in the sample. The rearrangement joins TRBV4-1 to TRBJ1-1; 7 bases fit TRBD1. This CDR3 contains 13 residues. Per the germline V gene, CDR1 is MGHRA and CDR2 is YSYEKL. The J segment lost 10 bases and the V segment lost 0 bases, leaving 5 bases of the junction unmatched. This CDR3 reads CASSQDYRGLAFF. The CDR3 DNA reads TGCGCCAGCAGCCAAGATTACAGGGGCCTAGCTTTCTTT.

The rearrangement uses TRBV11-2 and TRBJ1-1; TRBD1 is a possible D gene (5 bases). The CDR3 is 16 amino acids. V was trimmed by 5 bases and J by 0 bases, leaving 16 bases between them. CDR1 and CDR2 (germline): SGHAT, FQNNGV. CDR3 amino acids: CASSRGGTSMNTEAFF. The CDR3 DNA is TGTGCCAGCAGCAGGGGAGGCACGTCTATGAACACTGAAGCTTTCTTT.

This clone has just a few counts. The chain links TRBV7-2 to TRBJ2-3; 7 positions match TRBD2. Per the germline V gene, CDR1 is SGHTA and CDR2 is FQGNSA. Trimming at V came to 3 bases and at J to 3 bases, leaving 6 bases not matched to a gene. There are 15 residues in the CDR3. CDR3 in DNA: TGTGCCAGCAGCTTTCAGCGGGGTGGTACAGATACGCAGTATTTT. Amino acid sequence: CASSFQRGGTDTQYF.

The chain is built from TRBV10-2 and TRBJ2-3, with TRBD2 identical over 15 bases. CDR1 and CDR2 from the germline V gene are WSHSY and SAAADI. The CDR3 runs 15 residues. With 7 bases clipped from V and 5 bases from J, the junction kept 4 bases outside the gene matches. CDR3 residues: CASMGLAGGGDTQYF. Written as DNA, the CDR3 is TGCGCCAGCATGGGACTAGCGGGAGGAGGAGATACGCAGTATTTT.

This clone was found a few times. This rearrangement joins TRBV9 to TRBJ2-3, with TRBD1 as a possible D gene (5 bases). V was pared by 3 bases and J by 0 bases, with 11 bases between. Germline V gives CDR1 SGDLS, CDR2 YYNGEE. CDR3 size: 15 residues. This CDR3 reads CASSGRQGSTDTQYF. In DNA form, the CDR3 reads TGTGCCAGCAGCGGCCGCCAGGGTAGCACAGATACGCAGTATTTT.